The clone carrying this TCR beta chain was seen only a few times. This table comes from immunoSEQ multiplex PCR, and its TCRdb copy is limited to in-frame clones, with some not included. The sample lists about 200,000 clones, around 90% occurring once. This sample stems from a study of blood T cell repertoires in COVID-19. V was shortened by 5 bases and J by 4 bases, with 8 bases between the two germline ends. The CDR3 spans 13 residues. The germline V gene has CDR1 PRHDT and CDR2 FYEKMQ (reference sequence). The source of this sequence is a young woman who had recovered from COVID-19. The chain combines TRBV13 with TRBJ2-2; TRBD2 is a possible D gene (6 bases). Material: PBMCs or T cells enriched from blood (not recorded which). CDR3 residues: CASSVSGTGELFF. The CDR3 DNA is TGTGCCAGCAGCGTTAGCGGCACCGGGGAGCTGTTTTTT.